This record concerns one T cell receptor (beta chain) sequence. Its specificity is not known. The data were taken from a study of a mutant IDH1 vaccine in newly diagnosed glioma. Study details: Vaccinations were initiated 4-6 weeks following radiotherapy alone, or were given together with temozolomide cycles. Among treated patients, around 60% were male and about 38% female, and mean age was 40.4 years. Standard pretreatment was either radiotherapy, temozolomide, or, for most, radiochemotherapy with temozolomide.

CDR3 length equals 16 residues. CDR1 SGHTA and CDR2 FQGNSA come from the germline V gene. Documented time point: week 47, end of study. Each vaccine dose was 300 ug of mutant IDH1 20-mer peptide, with topical imiquimod. Assay used: immunoSEQ multiplex PCR; TCRdb lists only in-frame clones, some missing. The data show 90,000 to 100,000 clones, around 92% seen once. This receptor was obtained from a woman aged 50 to 65 with glioma. Material: PBMCs, obtained from a glioma patient whose treatment included an IDH1 peptide vaccine. The genes are TRBV7-2 and TRBJ2-5; a weak D match, TRBD2 (6 bases). The last part of the DNA fits TRBJ2-7 better; the J call may be wrong. CDR3 coding DNA: TGTGCCAGCAGTCCTGGTGCGGGGAACCCCTCCTACGAGCAGTACTTC. Translating it yields CASSPGAGNPSYEQYF.